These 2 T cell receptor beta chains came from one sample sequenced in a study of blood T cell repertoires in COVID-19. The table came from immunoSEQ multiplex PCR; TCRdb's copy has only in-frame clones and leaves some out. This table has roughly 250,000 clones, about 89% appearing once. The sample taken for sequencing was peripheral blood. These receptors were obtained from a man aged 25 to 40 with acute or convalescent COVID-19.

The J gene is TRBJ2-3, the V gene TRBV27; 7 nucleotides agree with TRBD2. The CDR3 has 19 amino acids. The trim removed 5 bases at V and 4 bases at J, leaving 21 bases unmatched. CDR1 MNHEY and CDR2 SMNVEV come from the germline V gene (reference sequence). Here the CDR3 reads CASSALPSGRGRLPDTQYF. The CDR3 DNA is TGTGCCAGCAGTGCCTTACCCTCGGGGCGGGGGAGGTTGCCAGATACGCAGTATTTT.

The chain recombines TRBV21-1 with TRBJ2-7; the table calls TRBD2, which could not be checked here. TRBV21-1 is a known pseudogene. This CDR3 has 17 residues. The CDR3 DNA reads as TGTGCCAGCAGCAAAAGAGAGGGATTGCTAGCGGGAGACGAGCAGTACTTC. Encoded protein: CASSKREGLLAGDEQYF.